This TCR beta chain was obtained from a study of T cells in Graves' hyperthyroidism and ophthalmopathy. CDR3 length: 12 residues. With 6 bases removed from V and 9 bases from J, the gap between germline ends came to 12 bases. Germline V lookup: CDR1 MNHNS, CDR2 SASEGT. RNA transcripts were the template for amplifying TCR beta CDR3 regions. RT-PCR in the first round (using the HTBI primer set) targeted the TCR CDR3. TCRdb re-analysed the multiplex PCR reads in MiXCR, keeping a single row per CDR3 protein. The sample lists hundreds of thousands of distinct CDR3 sequences, 11% to 15% seen once, with 5.8% in the top ten. This clonotype was found many times.

The chain employs TRBV6-1 and TRBJ1-5, with D possibly being TRBD1 (5 bases). Input material: blood. This sequence was found in a woman in her twenties or thirties with Graves' hyperthyroidism that later progressed to Graves' ophthalmopathy. This CDR3 is CASRGDFPPQHF. CDR3 DNA sequence: TGTGCCAGCAGAGGGGATTTTCCGCCCCAGCATTTT.